This T cell receptor beta chain was sequenced for a study of T cell repertoires in cytomegalovirus infection. About the research overall: Alongside well-studied HLA-B-restricted CMV epitopes, recently identified HLA-C-restricted CMV epitopes were also used. The public TCR beta signatures pointed to both CMV infection and matching HLA type.

Concerning this clonotype itself: What it binds is unknown.

Trimming at V came to 2 bases and at J to 2 bases, leaving 4 bases not matched to a gene. Per the germline V gene, CDR1 is ENHRY and CDR2 is SYGVKD. This CDR3 contains 15 residues. TCRdb used MiXCR to reprocess the reads, holding one entry per CDR3 protein. The data hold about 890,000 distinct CDR3 sequences, with about a third observed a single time. Broader study findings: CMV-specific HLA-C-restricted TCR beta clonotypes dominated the ex vivo response. Pooled public TCR beta family frequency picked out CMV carriers with the relevant HLA.

The V call is TRBV10-3, the J call TRBJ2-5; TRBD1 aligns across 8 bases. Sequenced material: cultured CD8+ T cells from PBMCs, taken from culture after CMV antigen stimulation. The sequence derives from a human donor in good health (CMV status not recorded). Some clones in this sample may be carry-over from other donors' samples. The CDR3: CAISERGTGQETQYF. DNA of the CDR3: TGTGCCATCAGTGAGAGGGGGACAGGACAAGAGACCCAGTACTTC.